The clone carrying this T cell receptor (beta chain) appeared a few times. Its specificity is not known. This record comes from a study of T-cell reconstitution after alpha-beta-depleted transplantation in children. Unique molecular identifiers were used in preparing the TCRbeta library. TCRdb redid the calling of the PCR reads with MiXCR, one entry per CDR3 protein. The sample shows fewer than 150,000 distinct CDR3 sequences, roughly 10% of them seen only once. Trimming took 1 base from V and 3 from J, leaving 19 bases between them. This CDR3 comprises 18 residues. The germline CDR1 and CDR2 sequences are SGHAT and FQNNGV. Whole-study findings and limits: Approximately two months post-transplant, alpha-beta T cells reportedly originated from several hundred expanded graft clones.

The material was PBMCs, mostly from graft donor cells, obtained 180 days after TCRalphabeta/CD19-depleted stem cell transplant. This sequence joins TRBV11-2 and TRBJ2-4, with a weak D call TRBD1 (5 bases). This receptor was identified in a girl less than two years old who had a stem cell transplant for combined immunodeficiency, so the T cells may come from the graft donor. CDR3 in DNA: TGTGCCAGCAGCTTAGGACAGCCACGCGTAGGCATCAAAAACATTCAGTACTTC. Translating gives CASSLGQPRVGIKNIQYF. The full variable domain, with the rest looked up from reference TRBV11-2 and TRBJ2-4, is EAGVAQSPRYKIIEKRQSVAFWCNPISGHATLYWYQQILGQGPKLLIQFQNNGVVDDSQLPKDRFSAERLKGVDSTLKIQPAKLEDSAVYLCASSLGQPRVGIKNIQYFGAGTRLSVL.